The rows below give T cell receptor beta chains drawn from one sample of a study of shared clonotypes between healthy human individuals. The repertoire was sequenced with immunoSEQ multiplex PCR; TCRdb's copy has only in-frame clones and lacks some. The sample holds 2.3 million or so clones, 93% seen once. The sample consisted of naive CD4+ T cells from PBMCs. These receptors originate from a man aged 18 to 30 in good health. Some clones in this sample may be carry-over from other donors' samples. Each CDR3 is given with its conserved first and last residue. A D gene is named only where the DNA matches it firmly. The listing skips clone size in some rows; elsewhere it reads once, few, many or a size class.

CDR3nt: TGTGCCTTTGGGGTAGGGGCCGAAGCTTTCTTT
CDR3aa: CAFGVGAEAFF
d_gene: .
abundance: once
j_gene: TRBJ1-1
v_gene: TRBV28

CDR3nt: TGTGCCAGCACCGCCTGGGGGGTAGTCCTCAATGAGCAGTTCTTC
CDR3aa: CASTAWGVVLNEQFF
d_gene: .
abundance: .
j_gene: TRBJ2-1
v_gene: TRBV28

CDR3nt: TGTGCCAGCAGCTCTGCCGGGACAGGGTATGGCTACACCTTC
CDR3aa: CASSSAGTGYGYTF
d_gene: TRBD1
abundance: once
j_gene: TRBJ1-2
v_gene: TRBV11-2

CDR3nt: TGTGCCAGCAGCTTAACTAGCTATGAGCAGTTCTTC
CDR3aa: CASSLTSYEQFF
d_gene: .
abundance: .
j_gene: TRBJ2-1
v_gene: TRBV7-2

CDR3nt: TGTGCCAGCAGACGAGGCCCTGGGGGCCGAAATGGCTACACCTTC
CDR3aa: CASRRGPGGRNGYTF
d_gene: .
abundance: .
j_gene: TRBJ1-2
v_gene: TRBV5-5

CDR3nt: TGTGCCAGCAGCTTACTTACTTCACCTGGAAACACCATATATTTT
CDR3aa: CASSLLTSPGNTIYF
d_gene: .
abundance: .
j_gene: TRBJ1-3
v_gene: TRBV7-9

CDR3nt: TGTGCCAGTAGTATTGGAGGGGGCGCAGAGACCCAGTACTTC
CDR3aa: CASSIGGGAETQYF
d_gene: .
abundance: .
j_gene: TRBJ2-5
v_gene: TRBV19

CDR3nt: TGTGCCAGCAGACGCGAATTACTAGCGGGTGTTTATGAGCAGTTCTTC
CDR3aa: CASRRELLAGVYEQFF
d_gene: TRBD2
abundance: .
j_gene: TRBJ2-1
v_gene: TRBV11-2

CDR3nt: TGTGCCAGCAGCTCCCGGGACGAGGGGCAGCCCCAGCATTTT
CDR3aa: CASSSRDEGQPQHF
d_gene: .
abundance: .
j_gene: TRBJ1-5
v_gene: TRBV5-6

CDR3nt: TGTGCCAGCTACGGACTAGCGGAAGCCGGGGAGCAGTTCTTC
CDR3aa: CASYGLAEAGEQFF
d_gene: TRBD2
abundance: .
j_gene: TRBJ2-1
v_gene: TRBV6-5

CDR3nt: TGCAGCGTTAGACAGGGGCCAATAACGCAAGGGACTGAAGCTTTCTTT
CDR3aa: CSVRQGPITQGTEAFF
d_gene: TRBD1
abundance: few
j_gene: TRBJ1-1
v_gene: TRBV29-1

CDR3nt: TGTGCCAGCAGCCAATCCTCCGGGGAGGGCACTGAAGCTTTCTTT
CDR3aa: CASSQSSGEGTEAFF
d_gene: .
abundance: .
j_gene: TRBJ1-1
v_gene: TRBV4-2

CDR3nt: TGCAGTGCTCTTACCCTTGGGGCCCAGCATTTT
CDR3aa: CSALTLGAQHF
d_gene: .
abundance: .
j_gene: TRBJ1-5
v_gene: TRBV20-1

CDR3nt: TGTGCCAGCAGTGCAAGTTTCCGGGAGCTGTTTTTT
CDR3aa: CASSASFRELFF
d_gene: .
abundance: .
j_gene: TRBJ2-2
v_gene: TRBV6-1

CDR3nt: TGCGCCAGCAGCTTGGGTGGGCAGGGGAACACTGAAGCTTTCTTT
CDR3aa: CASSLGGQGNTEAFF
d_gene: .
abundance: .
j_gene: TRBJ1-1
v_gene: TRBV5-1

CDR3nt: TGTGCCACGGGGACTAGCGGGAGCACAGATACGCAGTATTTT
CDR3aa: CATGTSGSTDTQYF
d_gene: TRBD2
abundance: .
j_gene: TRBJ2-3
v_gene: TRBV10-3

CDR3nt: TGTGCCAGCAGTGCAACAGGGTTCAACACCGGGGAGCTGTTTTTT
CDR3aa: CASSATGFNTGELFF
d_gene: .
abundance: .
j_gene: TRBJ2-2
v_gene: TRBV2

CDR3nt: TGTGCCAGCAGCCCCTCCGGGACTAGCGGGGGAGCTAGCACAGATACGCAGTATTTT
CDR3aa: CASSPSGTSGGASTDTQYF
d_gene: TRBD2
abundance: .
j_gene: TRBJ2-3
v_gene: TRBV7-3

CDR3nt: TGTGCCAGCAGATTACATGGGGGTCAGCCCCAGCATTTT
CDR3aa: CASRLHGGQPQHF
d_gene: .
abundance: once
j_gene: TRBJ1-5
v_gene: TRBV27

CDR3nt: TGTGCCAGCAGTGAATCGGGCTACGAGCAGTACTTC
CDR3aa: CASSESGYEQYF
d_gene: .
abundance: once
j_gene: TRBJ2-7
v_gene: TRBV2

CDR3nt: TGTGCCAGTAGTATACCCAGGATGGGCAATCAGCCCCAGCATTTT
CDR3aa: CASSIPRMGNQPQHF
d_gene: .
abundance: few
j_gene: TRBJ1-5
v_gene: TRBV19

CDR3nt: TGCGCCAGCAGCTCGGGACAGGGATTTTCTGAAGCTTTCTTT
CDR3aa: CASSSGQGFSEAFF
d_gene: TRBD1
abundance: once
j_gene: TRBJ1-1
v_gene: TRBV5-1

CDR3nt: TGTGCCAGCAGCTTTGGGGACTCTGGGGCCAACGTCCTGACTTTC
CDR3aa: CASSFGDSGANVLTF
d_gene: .
abundance: .
j_gene: TRBJ2-6
v_gene: TRBV5-8

CDR3nt: TGTGCCAGCAGTCCGGACCAGGGGGGGCCCCAGCATTTT
CDR3aa: CASSPDQGGPQHF
d_gene: TRBD1
abundance: .
j_gene: TRBJ1-5
v_gene: TRBV6-5